This T cell receptor (beta chain) was documented in a study of OX40 agonist ivuxolimab in advanced cancers. The overall study: The treatment was a fully human IgG2 OX40 agonist, ivuxolimab. Prior anti-PD-1, anti-PD-L1 or anti-CTLA-4 therapy was allowed; around 40% had some.

The V and J ends lost 1 base and 0 bases respectively, with 7 bases between them. CDR3 length: 15 amino acids. Germline lookup yields CDR1 MNHNS and CDR2 SASEGT. This table comes from immunoSEQ multiplex PCR, and its TCRdb copy is limited to in-frame clones, with some not included. The sample has about 69,000 clones; over 75% are singletons. The sample in question was CD4+ or CD8+ T cells sorted from blood, obtained in a trial of the OX40 agonist ivuxolimab. The chain joins TRBV6-1 to TRBJ2-1; D is ambiguous. The clonotype comes from an adult with an advanced solid tumor such as melanoma, head and neck, liver or kidney cancer. The CDR3 bases are TGTGCCAGCAGTGAAGGCTTAAACTCCTACAATGAGCAGTTCTTC. Translation gives CASSEGLNSYNEQFF.